This T cell receptor (beta chain) was recorded in a study of blood T cell repertoires in COVID-19. Study-level background: From the United States, Italy and Spain came samples of acute and convalescent COVID-19. T cells, B-cell-depleted T cells, or PBMCs provided the cDNA or gDNA that served as material.

Generated by immunoSEQ multiplex PCR, the TCRdb table keeps only in-frame clones and is missing some. This table has 35,000 to 50,000 clones, nearly 90% appearing once. The source material was peripheral blood. This sequence was found in a man over 45 with active COVID-19.

CDR3: CASGLVQGVGRLEAFF. DNA for the CDR3: TGTGCTAGTGGTTTGGTACAGGGGGTCGGAAGACTTGAAGCTTTCTTT. This chain links TRBV12-5 with TRBJ1-1; 8 bases are shared with TRBD1. The CDR3 has 16 residues. CDR1 is LGHNT and CDR2 is FRNRAP in the germline V gene. V lost 0 bases and J lost 7; bases outside the gene matches: 10.